The 2 T cell receptor beta chains below all came from one sample that was sequenced in a study of blood T cells in healthy people across ages. The second PCR ran about 6 to 12 cycles with a sample-barcoded 5' primer and J-beta primers. TCRdb recomputed calls from the 5' RACE reads with MiXCR, one row per CDR3 protein. The data hold about 780,000 distinct CDR3 sequences, with less than 60% observed a single time. Sequencing was carried out using blood. These receptors were collected from a man older than 75 in good health.

This clonotype was seen only a few times. J is TRBJ1-2 and V is TRBV7-3; no definite D call. Between the trimmed V and J ends, which lost 1 base and 8 bases, there was a span of 17 bases. This CDR3 has 15 residues. Per the germline V gene, CDR1 is SGHTA and CDR2 is FQGTGA. The CDR3 DNA is TGTGCCAGCAGCTTAAGAGAGGGATCAACGGCCGGCTACACCTTC. Its protein product is CASSLREGSTAGYTF.

This clonotype occurred many times. The chain carries TRBV12-3 or TRBV12-4 and TRBJ2-1; 8 bases are shared with TRBD1. The ends lost 4 bases at V and 1 base at J; junction bases unmatched: 3. The length of the CDR3 is 15 residues. CDR3 region: CASSSGGSSYNEQFF. CDR3 sequence (DNA): TGTGCCAGCAGTTCAGGGGGCTCGTCCTACAATGAGCAGTTCTTC.